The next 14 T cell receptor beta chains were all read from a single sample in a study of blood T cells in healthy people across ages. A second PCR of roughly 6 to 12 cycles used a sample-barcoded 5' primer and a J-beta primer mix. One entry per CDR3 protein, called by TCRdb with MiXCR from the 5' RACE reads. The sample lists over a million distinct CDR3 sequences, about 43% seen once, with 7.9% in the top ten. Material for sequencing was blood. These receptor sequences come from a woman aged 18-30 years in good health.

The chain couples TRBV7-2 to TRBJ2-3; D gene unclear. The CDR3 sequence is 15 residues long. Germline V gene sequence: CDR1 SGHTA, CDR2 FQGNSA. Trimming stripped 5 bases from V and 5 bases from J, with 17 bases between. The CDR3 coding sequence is TGTGCCAGCAGCGCTCACGAGCCAACCATAGATACGCAGTATTTT. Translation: CASSAHEPTIDTQYF.

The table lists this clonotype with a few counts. CDR3 sequence reads: CASSLESGLGSLNIQYF. Here the CDR3 DNA reads TGTGCCAGCAGCTTAGAGTCTGGGTTGGGATCTTTGAACATTCAGTACTTC. This chain uses TRBV11-2 with TRBJ2-4, with D hard to call. This CDR3 spans 17 amino acids. The V and J ends lost 0 bases and 7 bases respectively, with 19 bases between them. Per germline, CDR1 SGHAT and CDR2 FQNNGV. The whole variable domain, remainder taken from reference TRBV11-2 and TRBJ2-4, is EAGVAQSPRYKIIEKRQSVAFWCNPISGHATLYWYQQILGQGPKLLIQFQNNGVVDDSQLPKDRFSAERLKGVDSTLKIQPAKLEDSAVYLCASSLESGLGSLNIQYFGAGTRLSVL.

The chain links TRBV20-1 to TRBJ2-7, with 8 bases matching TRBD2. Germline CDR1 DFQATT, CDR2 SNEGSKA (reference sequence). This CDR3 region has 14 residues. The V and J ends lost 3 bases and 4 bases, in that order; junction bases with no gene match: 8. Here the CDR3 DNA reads TGCAGTGCTAGCGTAGGAGCGGGAGTTTACGAGCAGTACTTC. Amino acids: CSASVGAGVYEQYF.

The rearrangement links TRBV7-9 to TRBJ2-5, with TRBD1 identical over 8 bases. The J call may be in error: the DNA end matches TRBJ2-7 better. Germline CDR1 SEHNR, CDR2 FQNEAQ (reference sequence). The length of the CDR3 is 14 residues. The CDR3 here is CASSKTDRAYEQYF. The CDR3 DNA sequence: TGTGCCAGCAGCAAAACGGACAGGGCTTACGAGCAGTACTTC.

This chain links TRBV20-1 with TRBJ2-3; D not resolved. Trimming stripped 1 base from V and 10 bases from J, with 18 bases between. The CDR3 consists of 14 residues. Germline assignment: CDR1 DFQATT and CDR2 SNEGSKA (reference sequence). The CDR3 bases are TGCAGTGCTAGAGCGGGTGGTCCCGTTTCTGCGCAGTATTTT. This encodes CSARAGGPVSAQYF.

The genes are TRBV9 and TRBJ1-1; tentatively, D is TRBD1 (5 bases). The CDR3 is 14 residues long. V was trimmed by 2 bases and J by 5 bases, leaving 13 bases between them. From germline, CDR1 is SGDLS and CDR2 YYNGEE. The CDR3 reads CASSVRLGGTEAFF. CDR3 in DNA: TGTGCCAGCAGCGTGAGGCTCGGGGGTACTGAAGCTTTCTTT.

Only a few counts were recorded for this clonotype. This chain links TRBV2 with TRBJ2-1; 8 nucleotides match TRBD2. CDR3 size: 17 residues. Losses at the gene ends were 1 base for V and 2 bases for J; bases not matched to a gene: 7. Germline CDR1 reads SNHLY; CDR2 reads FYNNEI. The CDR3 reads CASSEDEAGGAYNEQFF. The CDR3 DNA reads TGTGCCAGCAGTGAAGATGAGGCGGGGGGCGCCTACAATGAGCAGTTCTTC.

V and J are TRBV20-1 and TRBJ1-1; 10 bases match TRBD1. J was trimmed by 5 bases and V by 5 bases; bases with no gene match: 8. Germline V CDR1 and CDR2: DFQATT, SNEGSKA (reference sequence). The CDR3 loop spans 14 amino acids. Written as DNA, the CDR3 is TGCAGTGCTCTTCGACAGGGGGCGATAACTGAAGCTTTCTTT. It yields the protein CSALRQGAITEAFF.

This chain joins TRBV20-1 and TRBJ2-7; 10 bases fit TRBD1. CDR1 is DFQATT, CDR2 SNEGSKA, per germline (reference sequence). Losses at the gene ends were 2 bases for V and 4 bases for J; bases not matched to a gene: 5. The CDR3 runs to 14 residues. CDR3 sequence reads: CSARFGTGVYEQYF. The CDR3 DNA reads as TGCAGTGCTAGATTTGGGACAGGGGTATACGAGCAGTACTTC.

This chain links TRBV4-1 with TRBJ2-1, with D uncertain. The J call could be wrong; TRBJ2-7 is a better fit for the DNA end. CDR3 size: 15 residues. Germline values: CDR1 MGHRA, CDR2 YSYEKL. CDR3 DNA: TGCGCCAGCAGCCAAGGCCCCCTCTCCTACAATGAGCAGTACTTC. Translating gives CASSQGPLSYNEQYF.

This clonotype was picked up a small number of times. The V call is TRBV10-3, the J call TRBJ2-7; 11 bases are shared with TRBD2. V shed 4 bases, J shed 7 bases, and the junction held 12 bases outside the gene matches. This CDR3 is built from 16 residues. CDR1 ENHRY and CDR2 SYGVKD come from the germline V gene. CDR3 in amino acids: CAISAAETSGKGEQYF. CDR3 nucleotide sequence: TGTGCCATCAGTGCGGCCGAGACTAGCGGGAAAGGTGAGCAGTACTTC.

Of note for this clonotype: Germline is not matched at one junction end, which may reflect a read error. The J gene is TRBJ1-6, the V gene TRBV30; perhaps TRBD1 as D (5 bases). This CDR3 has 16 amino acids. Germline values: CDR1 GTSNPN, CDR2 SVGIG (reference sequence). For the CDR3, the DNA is TGTGCCGGGAGGAGGGGTCCCTCCTCCTATAATTCACCCCTCCACTTT. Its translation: CAGRRGPSSYNSPLHF.

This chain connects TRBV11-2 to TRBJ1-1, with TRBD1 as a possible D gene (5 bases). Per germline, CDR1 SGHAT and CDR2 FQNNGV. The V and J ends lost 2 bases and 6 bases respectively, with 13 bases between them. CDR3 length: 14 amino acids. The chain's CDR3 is CASSLNQGLAEAFF. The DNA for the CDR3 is TGTGCCAGCAGCTTAAATCAGGGTCTCGCTGAAGCTTTCTTT. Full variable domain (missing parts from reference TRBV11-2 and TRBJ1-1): EAGVAQSPRYKIIEKRQSVAFWCNPISGHATLYWYQQILGQGPKLLIQFQNNGVVDDSQLPKDRFSAERLKGVDSTLKIQPAKLEDSAVYLCASSLNQGLAEAFFGQGTRLTVV.

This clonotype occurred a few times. The CDR3 is CASSLMGQGLAEQYF. CDR3 in DNA: TGTGCCAGCAGCTTAATGGGACAGGGATTAGCCGAGCAGTACTTC. J is TRBJ2-5 and V is TRBV7-6; 9 bases are a match to TRBD1. The J call may be faulty, since TRBJ2-7 better matches the DNA end. Germline assignment: CDR1 SGHVS and CDR2 FNYEAQ. The length of the CDR3 is 15 residues.